This entry features one T cell receptor (beta chain) sequence. No antigen is known for it. The authors sorted CD4+ naive, central memory, regulatory and stem cell-like memory cells via CD45RO/CCR7/CD25/CD127/CD95/CD27. This sample is part of a study of beta chain features in type 1 diabetes. Study-wide background: Sorted cells numbering 107,917,701 were examined across all samples. Study-level points and caveats: Patients and controls would share equally any PCR tilt toward shorter templates. People with Type 1 diabetes carried modestly yet significantly shorter TCRB CDR3s in all four CD4+ subsets. Compared to healthy donors, patients appeared to have naive, central memory and Treg TCRB repertoires that were more alike.

Expressed TCRB transcripts were sequenced because the isolated RNA had all been reverse transcribed beforehand. The repertoire was sequenced with immunoSEQ multiplex PCR; TCRdb's copy has only in-frame clones and lacks some. The sample gives 150,000 to 190,000 clones, 10% of which show up once; more than 0.45% is in the top ten. Deletions cut 6 bases from V and 5 bases from J, with 13 bases between. The germline V gene encodes CDR1 SNHLY and CDR2 FYNNEI. This CDR3 has 13 amino acids. Sequenced material: central memory CD4+ T cells from blood. The genes are TRBV2 and TRBJ1-2, with TRBD1 as a possible D gene (6 bases). The source is a man under 40 with type 1 diabetes. The CDR3 region has the DNA TGTGCCAGCAGGAGGGGGTTGGAATATGGCTACACCTTC. Encoded protein: CASRRGLEYGYTF.